The rows below give T cell receptor beta chains drawn from one sample of a study of shared clonotypes between healthy human individuals. Measured with immunoSEQ multiplex PCR; TCRdb has only the in-frame clones, and not every one. The data show about 1.9 million clones, just under 95% seen once. The sequenced material came from naive CD8+ T cells from PBMCs. Receptor source: a man younger than 35 in good health. Some clones in this sample may be carry-over from other donors' samples. CDR3s include the opening cysteine and the closing phenylalanine or tryptophan. A D gene is named only where the DNA matches it firmly. Clone sizes are given selectively: once, few, many, or a class where the clone is expanded.

d_call j_call clone_size v_call cdr3_nt cdr3_aa
TRBD1 TRBJ1-1 - TRBV6-6 TGTGCCAGCAGGCCCGACAGGGGGAACACTGAAGCTTTCTTT CASRPDRGNTEAFF
- TRBJ1-2 - TRBV19 TGTGCCAGTAGTATATGGGCAGGGGATGGCTACACCTTC CASSIWAGDGYTF
TRBD1 TRBJ1-2 - TRBV2 TGTGCCAGCAGTGACTTTTCCGGGACAGAGGATGGCTACACCTTC CASSDFSGTEDGYTF
TRBD1 TRBJ2-7 once TRBV28 TGTGCCAGCAGTTTAGAGTTTCCGGACAGGGGCTACGAGCAGTACTTC CASSLEFPDRGYEQYF
TRBD1 TRBJ1-5 - TRBV18 TGTGCCAGCTCACCATGGGACAGGGGGAGCAATCAGCCCCAGCATTTT CASSPWDRGSNQPQHF
- TRBJ2-1 - TRBV27 TGTGCCAGCCGAAATGTGATTGAGCAGTTCTTC CASRNVIEQFF
- TRBJ1-2 once TRBV2 TGTGCCAGCAGTGAAGCTCCAGGGTTTCTTGGCTACACCTTC CASSEAPGFLGYTF
- TRBJ1-2 once TRBV9 TGTGCCAGCAGCGAAAGGGCAGGGTTCAACTATGGCTACACCTTC CASSERAGFNYGYTF
- TRBJ1-1 - TRBV6-1 TGTGCCAGCAGTGCCCCCGTGGGGGGGCTGAACACTGAAGCTTTCTTT CASSAPVGGLNTEAFF
TRBD1 TRBJ2-7 once TRBV27 TGTGCCAGCAGTGTATTACAAGGGACAGGAGCCTACGAGCAGTACTTC CASSVLQGTGAYEQYF
- TRBJ1-4 - TRBV19 TGTGCCAGTAGTATAATTTGGCCAGGGCGACTCATTGCAACTAATGAAAAACTGTTTTTT CASSIIWPGRLIATNEKLFF
- TRBJ2-5 - TRBV28 TGTGCCAGCAGTTTAACATTGCCGAGACGAGGTCAAGAGACCCAGTACTTC CASSLTLPRRGQETQYF
TRBD2 TRBJ2-7 once TRBV2 TGTGCCAGCAGGTCGGGACTAGCGGGATACTCCTACGAGCAGTACTTC CASRSGLAGYSYEQYF
- TRBJ2-3 - TRBV10-1 TGCGCCAGCAGTGGCCAAACAGGGAATTCGCAGTATTTT CASSGQTGNSQYF
- TRBJ2-5 once TRBV2 TGTGCCAGCAGTGAAGACTCCTCTCCGGAGACCCAGTACTTC CASSEDSSPETQYF
- TRBJ2-7 - TRBV6-5 TGTGCCAGCAGTTACTCGTCGGCAAACTACGAGCAGTACTTC CASSYSSANYEQYF
TRBD2 TRBJ2-7 - TRBV27 TGTGCCAGCAGTTTAGCGGCTAGCGGACGGTACGAGCAGTACTTC CASSLAASGRYEQYF
TRBD1 TRBJ2-6 - TRBV7-9 TGTGCCAGCAGCTTGAAGGGACAGGCAAACTCTGGGGCCAACGTCCTGACTTTC CASSLKGQANSGANVLTF
- TRBJ2-7 - TRBV29-1 TGCAGCGCCCGGACAGACTACGAGCAGTACTTC CSARTDYEQYF
- TRBJ1-3 - TRBV7-9 TGTGCCAGCACCGGTATTCCTGGAAACACCATATATTTT CASTGIPGNTIYF
- TRBJ2-2 - TRBV9 TGTGCCAGCAGTCTTCCGGCCCCCGGGGAGCTGTTTTTT CASSLPAPGELFF
TRBD1 TRBJ1-3 - TRBV18 TGTGCCAGCTCAAGCCCCGGACAGGCAAGAAACACCATATATTTT CASSSPGQARNTIYF
- TRBJ2-1 - TRBV15 TGTGCCACCAGCAGAGGGGCAGGGGTGTACAATGAGCAGTTCTTC CATSRGAGVYNEQFF
TRBD2 TRBJ2-1 - TRBV19 TGTGCCAGTAGTATAGATCCCCTAGCGGTGACGGGTTTTCTGTTCTTC CASSIDPLAVTGFLFF
- TRBJ1-1 - TRBV27 TGTGCCAGCAGTTTGGTAGGGGGTTACACTGAAGCTTTCTTT CASSLVGGYTEAFF
- TRBJ2-7 - TRBV5-1 TGCGCCAGCAGCTTGCCGAGGTCGGACGAGCAGTACTTC CASSLPRSDEQYF
- TRBJ1-1 - TRBV15 TGTGCCACCAGCGGAGCCATGAACACTGAAGCTTTCTTT CATSGAMNTEAFF
- TRBJ2-7 - TRBV11-2 TGTGCCAGCAGCTTAGGGGGCGGAGGGGGCGACGAGCAGTACTTC CASSLGGGGGDEQYF
TRBD1 TRBJ1-2 once TRBV4-1 TGCGCCAGCAGCCAAGACAAGCGGGTAATAACCCGGGACAGGCAAAACTATGGCTACACCTTC CASSQDKRVITRDRQNYGYTF
TRBD2 TRBJ2-7 once TRBV19 TGTGCCAGTAGTTCTCAGCGGGAGAGCTCCTACGAGCAGTACTTC CASSSQRESSYEQYF
- TRBJ2-7 - TRBV11-2 TGTGCCAGCAGCCCAGGACAAGCCTACGAGCAGTACTTC CASSPGQAYEQYF
TRBD2 TRBJ2-3 - TRBV27 TGTGCCAGCAGCCCGCAGCCGAGCGGGAGAAGCAGGGATACGCAGTATTTT CASSPQPSGRSRDTQYF
- TRBJ2-7 - TRBV6-6 TGTGCCGGGGTCGCCAGTCCCTACGAGCAGTACTTC CAGVASPYEQYF
- TRBJ1-1 few TRBV5-8 TGTGCCAGCAGCTACGGGACCCGCACTGAAGCTTTCTTT CASSYGTRTEAFF
TRBD2 TRBJ2-7 - TRBV2 TGTGCCAGCAGATCTCTAGCGGGGTACGAGCAGTACTTC CASRSLAGYEQYF
- TRBJ1-1 - TRBV5-1 TGCGCCAGCAGCTGGTGGGGACCCGACACTGAAGCTTTCTTT CASSWWGPDTEAFF
- TRBJ2-1 - TRBV9 TGTGCCAGCAGCTCCGGACAGTGGAAGTTCTTC CASSSGQWKFF
- TRBJ1-2 few TRBV10-3 TGTGCCATCAGTGAACAGAACTATGGCTACACCTTC CAISEQNYGYTF
TRBD2 TRBJ2-1 - TRBV27 TGTGCCAGCAGTTTGGTTACCCGACTAGCGGGAGACCCAGGTGAGCAGTTCTTC CASSLVTRLAGDPGEQFF
- TRBJ2-7 - TRBV11-2 TGTGCCAGCGGTATTGGGTCGGGCGAGCAGTACTTC CASGIGSGEQYF